The 22 T cell receptor beta chains reported below all come from one sample, sequenced in a study of blood T cell repertoires in COVID-19. Profiled with immunoSEQ multiplex PCR; TCRdb holds only in-frame clones, not every one. In the table there are hundreds of thousands of clones, 80% to 90% of which are singletons. The sample was PBMCs or T cells enriched from blood (not recorded which). All receptors come from a woman aged 25 to 39 who had been exposed to COVID-19.

V usage is TRBV19 and J usage is TRBJ1-4; weak D call: TRBD1 (5 bases). CDR3 size: 16 residues. Germline CDR1 is LNHDA and CDR2 is SQIVND (reference sequence). Between the trimmed V and J ends, which lost 3 bases and 2 bases, there was a span of 13 bases. The CDR3 loop is CASSIRTTATNEKLFF. In nucleotides, the CDR3 is TGTGCCAGTAGTATTCGAACGACAGCCACTAATGAAAAACTGTTTTTT.

The V and J genes are TRBV28 and TRBJ1-4; the D gene is possibly TRBD1 (5 bases). V shed 8 bases and J shed 2 bases, with 9 bases lying between them. From germline, CDR1 is MDHEN and CDR2 SYDVKM. This CDR3 has 13 amino acids. DNA for the CDR3: TGTGCCAGCCGGGAGGGGACTAATGAAAAACTGTTTTTT. As protein: CASREGTNEKLFF.

In DNA, the CDR3 is TGCGCCAGCAGCGGGACAGGTTTCTCATCCTACGAGCAGTACTTC. This gives the protein CASSGTGFSSYEQYF. The gene calls are TRBV5-1 and TRBJ2-7, with 8 bases fitting TRBD1. Germline trimming cut 4 bases from V and 1 base from J; bases unmatched to any gene: 7. The CDR3 extends over 15 amino acids. The V gene's germline CDR1 is SGHRS and CDR2 YFSETQ.

The chain employs TRBV14 and TRBJ2-1; 11 bases are a match to TRBD2. The germline gives CDR1 SGHDN, CDR2 FVKESK. With V trimmed by 5 bases and J by 10 bases, 10 bases remained unmatched. This CDR3 contains 15 residues. The DNA for the CDR3 is TGTGCCAGCAGCTATAGCGGGGGGGCCGGTAGCGAGCAGTTCTTC. Translation: CASSYSGGAGSEQFF.

The chain carries TRBV28 and TRBJ1-1; D is unclear. The V gene lost 4 bases and the J gene lost 0 bases, with 15 bases spanning the gap. The CDR3 is 16 amino acids. Germline V gives CDR1 MDHEN, CDR2 SYDVKM. CDR3 nucleotides: TGTGCCAGCAGTTCCCCCCGAGGGCTGATGAACACTGAAGCTTTCTTT. The encoded protein is CASSSPRGLMNTEAFF.

The chain links TRBV6-5 to TRBJ1-2; the match to TRBD1 covers 10 bases. V lost 0 bases and J lost 5; bases outside the gene matches: 6. The germline gives CDR1 MNHEY, CDR2 SVGAGI. There are 16 residues in the CDR3. In nucleotides, the CDR3 is TGTGCCAGCAGTTACTCGAGGACAGGGGGTCGGTATGGCTACACCTTC. Its protein product is CASSYSRTGGRYGYTF.

This chain joins TRBV27 and TRBJ2-7, with D unclear. The CDR3 sequence is 11 residues long. Germline V CDR1 and CDR2: MNHEY, SMNVEV (reference sequence). V dropped 4 bases and J dropped 3 bases, with 4 bases sitting between them. CDR3 sequence: CASSSNYEQYF. Here the CDR3 DNA reads TGTGCCAGCAGTTCCAACTACGAGCAGTACTTC.

This chain uses TRBV5-4 with TRBJ2-7; weak D call: TRBD1 (6 bases). The V and J ends lost 2 bases and 4 bases respectively, with 13 bases between them. Germline loops: CDR1 SGHNT, CDR2 YYREEE (reference sequence). CDR3 length: 14 amino acids. The CDR3 loop reads CASSLQGSGYEQYF. CDR3 DNA sequence: TGTGCCAGCAGCTTACAGGGTAGTGGGTACGAGCAGTACTTC.

The rearrangement joins TRBV6-5 to TRBJ1-2, with TRBD1 as a possible D gene (5 bases). CDR3 length equals 14 residues. Trimming removed 1 base at V and 2 bases at J, with 8 bases between. Germline lookup yields CDR1 MNHEY and CDR2 SVGAGI. This chain's CDR3 is CASSYFRGNYGYTF. As DNA, the CDR3 is TGTGCCAGCAGTTACTTCCGGGGGAACTATGGCTACACCTTC.

The sample holds one count of this clone. J is TRBJ2-5 and V is TRBV5-6, with TRBD2 matching 10 bases. CDR1 and CDR2 from the germline V gene are SGHDT and YYEEEE. Unmatched junction bases numbered 6, after V lost 1 base and J lost 3 bases. This CDR3 contains 16 residues. In nucleotides, the CDR3 is TGTGCCAGCAGCTTGTGGCTAGCGGGAGCGGAAGAGACCCAGTACTTC. It codes for CASSLWLAGAEETQYF.

In this sample, this clone turned up once. V usage is TRBV24-1 and J usage is TRBJ2-7, with 9 bases aligning to TRBD1. The germline gives CDR1 KGHDR, CDR2 SFDVKD. Germline trimming cut 0 bases from V and 2 bases from J; bases unmatched to any gene: 4. This CDR3 spans 16 amino acids. DNA of the CDR3: TGTGCCACCAGTGATTTGGAGGGACAGGGTCCCTACGAGCAGTACTTC. Translation gives CATSDLEGQGPYEQYF.

This chain uses TRBV3-1 (or the pseudogene TRBV3-2) with TRBJ2-7; tentative D call: TRBD1 (6 bases). CDR1 is LGHDT and CDR2 is YNNKEL in the germline V gene (reference sequence). This CDR3 region has 17 residues. Trimming removed 1 base from V and 1 base from J, with 17 bases in between. Here the CDR3 reads CASSQGPQGLGSYEQYF. The CDR3 DNA sequence: TGTGCCAGCAGCCAAGGTCCGCAGGGGCTTGGGTCCTACGAGCAGTACTTC.

This clone has just a few counts. This chain joins TRBV9 and TRBJ1-2; D is possibly TRBD1 (5 bases). CDR3 length: 18 amino acids. Germline V CDR1 and CDR2: SGDLS, YYNGEE. The V and J ends lost 3 bases and 2 bases respectively, with 23 bases between them. CDR3 nucleotides: TGTGCCAGCAGCGCCCAACACAAGGGAGGGGATGGAAACTATGGCTACACCTTC. The encoded protein is CASSAQHKGGDGNYGYTF.

The chain uses TRBV11-2 and TRBJ2-1; D remains ambiguous. Germline assignment: CDR1 SGHAT and CDR2 FQNNGV. The V and J ends lost 0 bases and 4 bases respectively, with 4 bases between them. The CDR3 extends over 13 amino acids. The CDR3 reads CASSLEEYNEQFF. Here the CDR3 DNA reads TGTGCCAGCAGCTTAGAAGAGTACAATGAGCAGTTCTTC.

The chain employs TRBV11-3 and TRBJ1-1; no firm D call. Germline CDR1 SGHNT, CDR2 YENEEA. This CDR3 region has 14 residues. The V gene lost 5 bases and the J gene lost 7 bases, with 17 bases spanning the gap. CDR3 protein: CASSDLSGNYEAFF. The CDR3 nucleotides are TGTGCCAGCAGCGACCTCTCGGGGAATTATGAAGCTTTCTTT.

The genes are TRBV18 and TRBJ2-3, with D maybe TRBD2 (5 bases). Trimming left V 1 base short and J 1 base short, with 12 bases between. Looked up from germline, CDR1 is KGHSH and CDR2 is LQKENI. The CDR3 contains 16 residues. CDR3 residues: CASSPLRGLGTDTQYF. The CDR3, as DNA: TGTGCCAGCTCACCACTTCGCGGGTTGGGCACAGATACGCAGTATTTT.

The chain is built from TRBV5-1 and TRBJ2-1; TRBD2 agrees at 12 bases. V lost 0 bases to trimming and J lost 5 bases; unmatched junction nucleotides: 3. The CDR3 runs 16 residues. Germline assignment: CDR1 SGHRS and CDR2 YFSETQ. The CDR3 spells CASSLGLAGANNEQFF. The CDR3 bases are TGCGCCAGCAGCTTGGGACTAGCGGGGGCCAACAATGAGCAGTTCTTC.

V usage is TRBV4-1 and J usage is TRBJ2-7; no clear D gene. CDR3 size: 15 residues. CDR1 and CDR2 from the germline V gene are MGHRA and YSYEKL. Trimming stripped 1 base from V and 0 bases from J, with 10 bases between. The CDR3 is CASSQGAGLSYEQYF. The CDR3 coding sequence is TGCGCCAGCAGCCAAGGGGCAGGTCTCTCCTACGAGCAGTACTTC.

The J gene is TRBJ1-5, the V gene TRBV9; D gene unclear. Germline values: CDR1 SGDLS, CDR2 YYNGEE. Between the trimmed V and J ends, which lost 0 bases and 6 bases, there was a span of 7 bases. The CDR3 is 13 amino acids. The CDR3 is CASSVAPGQPQHF. The CDR3 DNA is TGTGCCAGCAGCGTAGCTCCCGGTCAGCCCCAGCATTTT.

The chain employs TRBV11-2 and TRBJ2-1; unclear D gene. V shed 7 bases and J shed 2 bases, with 12 bases lying between them. The CDR3 loop spans 14 amino acids. Germline V CDR1 and CDR2: SGHAT, FQNNGV. CDR3 protein: CASIQRPPYNEQFF. Written as DNA, the CDR3 is TGTGCCAGCATCCAGCGACCCCCCTACAATGAGCAGTTCTTC.

The chain joins TRBV28 to TRBJ2-7, with 7 nucleotides matching TRBD1. V gave up 3 bases and J gave up 3 bases; unmatched junction bases: 11. The CDR3 contains 16 residues. CDR1 and CDR2 from the germline V gene are MDHEN and SYDVKM. This chain's CDR3 is CASSFLPGQPYYEQYF. The CDR3 nucleotides read TGTGCCAGCAGTTTCCTTCCGGGACAGCCGTACTACGAGCAGTACTTC.

V is TRBV7-5 and J is TRBJ1-5; TRBD1, the D gene given by the table, was not confirmed from the DNA. TRBV7-5 is noted as a pseudogene. The CDR3 runs to 15 residues. The CDR3 coding sequence is TGTGCCAGAGGGTTACAGGGGAACTTCAATCAGCCCCAGCATTTT. As protein: CARGLQGNFNQPQHF.